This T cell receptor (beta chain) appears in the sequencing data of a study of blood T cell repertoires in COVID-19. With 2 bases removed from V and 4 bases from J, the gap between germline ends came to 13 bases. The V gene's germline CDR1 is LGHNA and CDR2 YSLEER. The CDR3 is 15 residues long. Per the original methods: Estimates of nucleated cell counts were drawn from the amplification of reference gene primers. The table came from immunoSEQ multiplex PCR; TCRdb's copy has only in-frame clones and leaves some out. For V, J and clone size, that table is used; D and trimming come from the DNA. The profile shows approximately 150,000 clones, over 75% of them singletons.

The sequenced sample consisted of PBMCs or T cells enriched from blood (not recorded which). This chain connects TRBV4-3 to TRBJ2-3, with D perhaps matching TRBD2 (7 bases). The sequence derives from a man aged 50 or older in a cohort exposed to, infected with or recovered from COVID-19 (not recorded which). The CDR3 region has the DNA TGCGCCAGCAGCCAACTGAGGGGGGGGGCAGATACGCAGTATTTT. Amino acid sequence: CASSQLRGGADTQYF.